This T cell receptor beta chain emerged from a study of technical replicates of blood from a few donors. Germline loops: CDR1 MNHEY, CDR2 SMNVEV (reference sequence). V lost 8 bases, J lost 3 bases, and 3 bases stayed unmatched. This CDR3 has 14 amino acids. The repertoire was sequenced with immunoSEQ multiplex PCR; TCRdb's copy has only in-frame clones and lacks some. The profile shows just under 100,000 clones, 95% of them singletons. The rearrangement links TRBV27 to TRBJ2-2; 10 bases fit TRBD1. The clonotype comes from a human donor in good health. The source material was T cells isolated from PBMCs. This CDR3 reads CASRDRGYTGELFF. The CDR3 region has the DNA TGTGCCAGCCGGGACAGGGGATACACCGGGGAGCTGTTTTTT.